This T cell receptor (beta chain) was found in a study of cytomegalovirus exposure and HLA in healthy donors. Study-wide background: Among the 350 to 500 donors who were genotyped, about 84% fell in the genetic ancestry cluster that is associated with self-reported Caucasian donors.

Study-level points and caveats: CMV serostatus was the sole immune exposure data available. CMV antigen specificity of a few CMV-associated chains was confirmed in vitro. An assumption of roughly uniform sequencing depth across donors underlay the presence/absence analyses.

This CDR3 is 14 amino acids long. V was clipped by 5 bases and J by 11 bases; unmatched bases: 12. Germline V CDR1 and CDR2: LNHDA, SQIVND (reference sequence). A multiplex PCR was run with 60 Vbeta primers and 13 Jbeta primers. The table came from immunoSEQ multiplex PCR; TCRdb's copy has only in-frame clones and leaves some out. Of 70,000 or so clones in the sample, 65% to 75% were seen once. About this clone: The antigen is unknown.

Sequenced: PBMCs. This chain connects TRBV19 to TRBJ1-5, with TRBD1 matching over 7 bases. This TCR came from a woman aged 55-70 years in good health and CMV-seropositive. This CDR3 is CASSLGTARTAQHF. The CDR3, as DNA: TGTGCCAGTAGTCTTGGGACAGCGAGGACAGCCCAGCATTTT.